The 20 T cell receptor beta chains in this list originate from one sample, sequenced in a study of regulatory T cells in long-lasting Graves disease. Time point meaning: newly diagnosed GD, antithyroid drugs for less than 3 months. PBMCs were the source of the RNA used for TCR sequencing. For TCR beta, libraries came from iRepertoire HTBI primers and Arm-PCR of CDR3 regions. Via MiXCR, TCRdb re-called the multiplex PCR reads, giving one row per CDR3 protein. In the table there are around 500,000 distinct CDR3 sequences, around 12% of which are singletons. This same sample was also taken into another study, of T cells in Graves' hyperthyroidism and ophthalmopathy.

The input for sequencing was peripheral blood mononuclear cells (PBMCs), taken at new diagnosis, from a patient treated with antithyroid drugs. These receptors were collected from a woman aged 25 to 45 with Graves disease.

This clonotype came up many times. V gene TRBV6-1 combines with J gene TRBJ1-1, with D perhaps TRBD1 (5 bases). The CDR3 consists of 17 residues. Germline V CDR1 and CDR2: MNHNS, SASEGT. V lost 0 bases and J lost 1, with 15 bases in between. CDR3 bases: TGTGCCAGCAGTGAAGCGCTTGCCGGGGCGTGGAACACTGAAGCTTTCTTT. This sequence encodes CASSEALAGAWNTEAFF.

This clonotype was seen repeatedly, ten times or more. CDR3 in amino acids: CASSPSGGVSGANVLTF. The CDR3 nucleotides are TGTGCCAGCAGCCCTTCGGGGGGGGTCTCTGGGGCCAACGTCCTGACTTTC. The genes are TRBV28 and TRBJ2-6, with 8 bases that match TRBD2. The germline V gene has CDR1 MDHEN and CDR2 SYDVKM. Trimming removed 6 bases from V and 0 bases from J; junction bases left unmatched: 7. The CDR3 totals 17 residues.

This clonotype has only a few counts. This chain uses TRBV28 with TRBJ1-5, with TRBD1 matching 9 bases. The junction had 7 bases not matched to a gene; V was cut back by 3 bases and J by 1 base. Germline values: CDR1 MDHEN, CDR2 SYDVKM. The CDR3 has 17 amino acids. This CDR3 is CASSFWVQGASNQPQHF. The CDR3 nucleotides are TGTGCCAGCAGTTTTTGGGTACAGGGGGCAAGCAATCAGCCCCAGCATTTT.

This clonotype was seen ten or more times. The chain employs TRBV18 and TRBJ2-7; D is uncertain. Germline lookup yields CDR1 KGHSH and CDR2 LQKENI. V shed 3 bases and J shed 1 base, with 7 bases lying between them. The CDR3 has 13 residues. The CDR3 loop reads CASSPTPSYEQYF. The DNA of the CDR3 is TGTGCCAGCTCACCCACACCGTCCTACGAGCAGTACTTC.

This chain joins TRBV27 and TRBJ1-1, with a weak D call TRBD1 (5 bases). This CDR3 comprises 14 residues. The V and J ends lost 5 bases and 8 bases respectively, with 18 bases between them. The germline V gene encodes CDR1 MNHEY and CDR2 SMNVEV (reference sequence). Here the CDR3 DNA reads TGTGCCAGCAGTAATACGGGACGGATTCCGGAAGCTTTCTTT. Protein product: CASSNTGRIPEAFF.

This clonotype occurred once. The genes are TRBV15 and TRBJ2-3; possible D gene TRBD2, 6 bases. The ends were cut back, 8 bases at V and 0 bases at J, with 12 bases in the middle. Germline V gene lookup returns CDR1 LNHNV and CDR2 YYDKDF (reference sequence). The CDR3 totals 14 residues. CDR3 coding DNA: TGTGCCACCTCTCCCAGCGGGAGCACAGATACGCAGTATTTT. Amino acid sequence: CATSPSGSTDTQYF.

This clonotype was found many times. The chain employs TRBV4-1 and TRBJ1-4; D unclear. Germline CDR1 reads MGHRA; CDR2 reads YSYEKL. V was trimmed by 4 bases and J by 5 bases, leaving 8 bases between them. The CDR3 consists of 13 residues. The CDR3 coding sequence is TGCGCCAGCAGCCTACTCAGGAATGAAAAACTGTTTTTT. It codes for CASSLLRNEKLFF.

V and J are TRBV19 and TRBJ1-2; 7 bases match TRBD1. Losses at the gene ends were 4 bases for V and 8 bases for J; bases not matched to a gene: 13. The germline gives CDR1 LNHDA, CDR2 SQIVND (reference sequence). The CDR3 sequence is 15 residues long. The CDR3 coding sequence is TGTGCCAGTAGTACCACCGGGACAGAAGTAGGGGGCTACACCTTC. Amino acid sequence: CASSTTGTEVGGYTF.

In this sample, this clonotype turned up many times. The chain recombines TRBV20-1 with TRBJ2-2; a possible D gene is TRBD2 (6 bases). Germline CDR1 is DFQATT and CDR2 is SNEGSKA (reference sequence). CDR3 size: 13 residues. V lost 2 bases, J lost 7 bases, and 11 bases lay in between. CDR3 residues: CSARPIAVGELFF. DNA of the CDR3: TGCAGTGCTAGACCCATAGCGGTCGGGGAGCTGTTTTTT.

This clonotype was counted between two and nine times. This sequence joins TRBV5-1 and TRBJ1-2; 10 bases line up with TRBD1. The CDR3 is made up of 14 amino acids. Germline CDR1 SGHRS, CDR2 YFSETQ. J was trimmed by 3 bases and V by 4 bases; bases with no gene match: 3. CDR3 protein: CASSAGTGDYGYTF. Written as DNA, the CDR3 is TGCGCCAGCAGCGCCGGGACAGGGGACTATGGCTACACCTTC.

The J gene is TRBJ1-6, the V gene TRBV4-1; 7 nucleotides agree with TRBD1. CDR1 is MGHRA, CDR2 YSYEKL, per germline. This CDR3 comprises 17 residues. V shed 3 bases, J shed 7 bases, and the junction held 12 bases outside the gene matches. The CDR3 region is CASSHPVRGSGNSPLHF. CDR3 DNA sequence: TGCGCCAGCAGCCACCCGGTCAGGGGGAGCGGGAATTCACCCCTCCACTTT.

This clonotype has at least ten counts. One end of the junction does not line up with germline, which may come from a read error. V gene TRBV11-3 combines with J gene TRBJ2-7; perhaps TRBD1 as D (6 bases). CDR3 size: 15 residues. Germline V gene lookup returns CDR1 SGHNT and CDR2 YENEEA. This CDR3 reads CASGLGPDSYYEQYF. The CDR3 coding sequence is TGTGCCAGCGGCTTGGGTCCGGACAGTTACTACGAGCAGTACTTC.

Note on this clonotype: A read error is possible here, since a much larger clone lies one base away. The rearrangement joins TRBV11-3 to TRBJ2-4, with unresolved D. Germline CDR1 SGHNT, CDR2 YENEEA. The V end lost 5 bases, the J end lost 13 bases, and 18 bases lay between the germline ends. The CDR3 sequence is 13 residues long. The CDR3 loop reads CASSPPSLNGQYF. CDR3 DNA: TGTGCCAGCAGCCCCCCGTCTCTAAATGGGCAGTACTTC.

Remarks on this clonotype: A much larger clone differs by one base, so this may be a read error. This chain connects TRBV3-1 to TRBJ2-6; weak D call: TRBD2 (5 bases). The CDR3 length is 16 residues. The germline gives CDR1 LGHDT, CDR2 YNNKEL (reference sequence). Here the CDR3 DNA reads TGTGTCAGCAGCCAAGTACTAGGTTCTGGGGCCAACGTCCTGACTTTC. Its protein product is CVSSQVLGSGANVLTF.

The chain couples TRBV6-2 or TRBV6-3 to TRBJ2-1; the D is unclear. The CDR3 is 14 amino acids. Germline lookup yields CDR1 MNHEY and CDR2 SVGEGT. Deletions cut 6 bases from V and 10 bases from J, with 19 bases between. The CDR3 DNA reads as TGTGCCAGCAGAAGGGCCGGCTCCTCCTACGAGCAGTTCTTC. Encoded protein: CASRRAGSSYEQFF.

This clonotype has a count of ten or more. CDR3 region: CASSLEGVAYGYTF. CDR3 in DNA: TGTGCCAGCAGCTTGGAGGGGGTGGCCTATGGCTACACCTTC. The chain recombines TRBV5-4 with TRBJ1-2, with D perhaps matching TRBD1 (6 bases). The CDR3 has 14 residues. The V and J ends lost 0 bases and 4 bases respectively, with 10 bases between them. The germline V gene encodes CDR1 SGHNT and CDR2 YYREEE (reference sequence).

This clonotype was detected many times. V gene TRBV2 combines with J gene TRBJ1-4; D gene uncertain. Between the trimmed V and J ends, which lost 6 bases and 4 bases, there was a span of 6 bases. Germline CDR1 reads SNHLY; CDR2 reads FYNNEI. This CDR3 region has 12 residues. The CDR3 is CASRTDNEKLFF. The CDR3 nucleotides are TGTGCCAGCAGGACGGATAATGAAAAACTGTTTTTT.

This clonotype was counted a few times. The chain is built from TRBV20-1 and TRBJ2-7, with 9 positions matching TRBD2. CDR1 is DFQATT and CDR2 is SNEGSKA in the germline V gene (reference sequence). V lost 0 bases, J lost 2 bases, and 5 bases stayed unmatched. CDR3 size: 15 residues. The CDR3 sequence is CSARDLAGPTYEQYF. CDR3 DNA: TGCAGTGCTAGAGACCTAGCGGGACCGACCTACGAGCAGTACTTC.

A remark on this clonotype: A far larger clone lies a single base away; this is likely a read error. CDR3 nucleotides: TGTGCCGGCAGTTTATTGTACACGACAGGTTCGGATGAGCAGTTCTTC. Translating gives CAGSLLYTTGSDEQFF. This rearrangement joins TRBV6-5 to TRBJ2-1; D may be TRBD1 (6 bases). The CDR3 totals 16 residues. CDR1 and CDR2 (germline): MNHEY, SVGAGI.

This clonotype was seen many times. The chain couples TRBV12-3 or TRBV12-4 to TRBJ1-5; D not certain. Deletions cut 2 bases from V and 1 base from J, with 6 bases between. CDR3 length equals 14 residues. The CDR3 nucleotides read TGTGCCAGCAGTTTAAGGCCCAGCAATCAGCCCCAGCATTTT. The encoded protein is CASSLRPSNQPQHF.